The next 10 T cell receptor beta chains were all read from a single sample in a study of beta chain features in type 1 diabetes. Study results and caveats: Type 1 diabetes patients had moderately but significantly shorter TCRB CDR3s in all four CD4+ subsets.

These TCRs are of unknown antigen specificity. Reverse transcription of all isolated RNA meant that expressed TCRB transcripts were sequenced. Profiled with immunoSEQ multiplex PCR; TCRdb holds only in-frame clones, not every one. The sample includes 160,000 or so clones, approximately 10% of them seen just once. Material: central memory CD4+ T cells from blood. The receptors were sampled from a woman in her 30s with type 1 diabetes.

This clone was observed a handful of times. The chain uses TRBV9 and TRBJ2-6; D ambiguous. V shed 3 bases and J shed 0 bases, with 7 bases lying between them. Germline V gives CDR1 SGDLS, CDR2 YYNGEE. This CDR3 region has 15 residues. This chain's CDR3 is CASSAVLSGANVLTF. In DNA form, the CDR3 reads TGTGCCAGCAGCGCCGTCCTCTCTGGGGCCAACGTCCTGACTTTC.

This clone has just a few counts. The chain recombines TRBV7-9 with TRBJ1-2; TRBD1 agrees at 7 bases. Trimming removed 3 bases from V and 6 bases from J; junction bases left unmatched: 10. CDR3 length: 15 residues. Germline CDR1 SEHNR, CDR2 FQNEAQ (reference sequence). The DNA of the CDR3 is TGTGCCAGCAGCTTTGTCAGCGGAGGGGGCGATGGCTACACCTTC. This sequence encodes CASSFVSGGGDGYTF.

In DNA form, the CDR3 reads TGTGCCAGCGAAAAGGGGAGGGGGGAAAAACTGTTTTTT. Protein sequence: CASEKGRGEKLFF. V gene TRBV30 combines with J gene TRBJ1-4, with D possibly matching TRBD1 (6 bases). The CDR3 sequence is 13 residues long. The germline V gene encodes CDR1 GTSNPN and CDR2 SVGIG (reference sequence). V was pared by 8 bases and J by 8 bases, with 18 bases between.

This clone was detected only a few times. This sequence joins TRBV15 and TRBJ2-1; TRBD2 aligns across 8 bases. Germline CDR1 and CDR2: LNHNV and YYDKDF (reference sequence). After removal of 0 bases from V and 7 bases from J, the junction contained 11 bases not matched to a gene. CDR3 length: 17 residues. CDR3 protein: CATSRDTGGGARNEQFF. The CDR3 bases are TGTGCCACCAGCAGAGATACGGGGGGGGGAGCTAGGAATGAGCAGTTCTTC.

The V and J genes are TRBV5-1 and TRBJ2-7; 8 bases are a match to TRBD1. CDR1 is SGHRS and CDR2 is YFSETQ in the germline V gene. This CDR3 spans 15 amino acids. V lost 1 base and J lost 4; bases outside the gene matches: 7. The CDR3 DNA follows: TGCGCCAGCAGCTTGTTTCGGACAGGGACGTACGAGCAGTACTTC. It encodes CASSLFRTGTYEQYF.

This clone was counted a few times. The genes are TRBV9 and TRBJ2-7; unclear D gene. V gave up 3 bases and J gave up 4 bases, with 8 bases separating them. The CDR3 sequence is 12 residues long. Germline V gene lookup returns CDR1 SGDLS and CDR2 YYNGEE. CDR3 nucleotides: TGTGCCAGCAGCGGTGAGAGTTACGAGCAGTACTTC. It encodes CASSGESYEQYF.

V and J are TRBV2 and TRBJ2-3; TRBD2 matches at 7 bases. The CDR3 runs to 13 residues. V dropped 6 bases and J dropped 5; count of bases not matched to a gene: 5. The V gene's germline CDR1 is SNHLY and CDR2 FYNNEI. In DNA, the CDR3 is TGTGCCAGCAGGAGGGAGCGGGAAGATACGCAGTATTTT. Translated, it gives CASRREREDTQYF.

The J gene is TRBJ2-1, the V gene TRBV14, with no clear D. Germline CDR1 is SGHDN and CDR2 is FVKESK. This CDR3 comprises 14 residues. The V end lost 3 bases, the J end lost 4 bases, and 10 bases lay between the germline ends. As DNA, the CDR3 is TGTGCCAGCAGCCATGGGCCCACGTACAATGAGCAGTTCTTC. Its translation is CASSHGPTYNEQFF. The entire variable domain, with the rest obtained from reference TRBV14 and TRBJ2-1, is as follows: EAGVTQFPSHSVIEKGQTVTLRCDPISGHDNLYWYRRVMGKEIKFLLHFVKESKQDESGMPNNRFLAERTGGTYSTLKVQPAELEDSGVYFCASSHGPTYNEQFFGPGTRLTVL.

CDR3: CASSQETVEAKNIQYF. DNA for the CDR3: TGTGCCAGCAGCCAAGAGACAGTGGAAGCCAAAAACATTCAGTACTTC. V and J are TRBV4-2 and TRBJ2-4; a weak D match, TRBD1 (5 bases). V lost 0 bases and J 0 bases, leaving 9 bases between the germline ends. In germline, CDR1 is LGHNA, CDR2 YNFKEQ. CDR3 length: 16 residues.

This sequence joins TRBV5-1 and TRBJ1-2; D gene ambiguous. Looked up from germline, CDR1 is SGHRS and CDR2 is YFSETQ. V lost 0 bases, J lost 0 bases, and 6 bases lay in between. CDR3 length: 14 residues. The CDR3 nucleotides are TGCGCCAGCAGCTTGGTGTCAGCTAACTATGGCTACACCTTC. This sequence encodes CASSLVSANYGYTF.